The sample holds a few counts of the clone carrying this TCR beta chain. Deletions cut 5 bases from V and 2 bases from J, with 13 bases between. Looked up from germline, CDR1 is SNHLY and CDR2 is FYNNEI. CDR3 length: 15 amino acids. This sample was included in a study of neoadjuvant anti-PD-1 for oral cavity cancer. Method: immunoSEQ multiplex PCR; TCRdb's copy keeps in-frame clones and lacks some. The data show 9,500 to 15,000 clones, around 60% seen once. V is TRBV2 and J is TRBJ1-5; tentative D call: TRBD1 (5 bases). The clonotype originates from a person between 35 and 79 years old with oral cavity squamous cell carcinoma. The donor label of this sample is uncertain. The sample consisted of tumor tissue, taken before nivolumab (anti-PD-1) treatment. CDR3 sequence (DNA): TGTGCCAGCAGTCCCTCCCGGGACCGCAATCAGCCCCAGCATTTT. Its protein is CASSPSRDRNQPQHF.